The clone carrying this T cell receptor beta chain was detected only once. As yet, its antigen is unknown. Other DNA sequences in the same sample also yield this CDR3. TCRdb's table, derived via immunoSEQ multiplex PCR, lists solely in-frame clones and lacks some. The data contain some 19,000 clones, over 75% of them singletons. These data originate in a study of a mutant IDH1 vaccine in newly diagnosed glioma. General observations from the study: Pseudoprogression seemingly bore no relation to changes in top peripheral T cell clonotypes.

Indicated time point: baseline, week 1 (first vaccination visit). Treatment indicated: pre-vaccination baseline after standard-of-care therapy. Germline lookup yields CDR1 SGHNT and CDR2 YENEEA. Trimming removed 5 bases at V and 4 bases at J, with 8 bases between. The CDR3 runs 12 residues. The clonotype originates from a man between 40 and 49 years old with glioma. Material: PBMCs, obtained from a glioma patient treated with radiotherapy, temozolomide or both. The V and J genes are TRBV11-3 and TRBJ1-1, with D possibly being TRBD1 (5 bases). The CDR3 DNA follows: TGTGCCAGCAGCAGGGGAGCCACTGAAGCTTTCTTT. As protein: CASSRGATEAFF.